What follows are 2 T cell receptor beta chains derived from one specimen sequenced in a study of T cells in Graves' hyperthyroidism and ophthalmopathy. What was amplified from RNA transcripts were TCR beta CDR3 regions. The HTBI set primed first-round TCR CDR3 RT-PCR. TCRdb itself ran the multiplex PCR reads through MiXCR, one entry per CDR3 protein. This sample has 750,000 to 900,000 distinct CDR3 sequences, with about two fifths found just once. Source material: blood. These receptors originate from a man aged 18 to 35 with Graves' hyperthyroidism.

This clonotype turned up a few times. CDR3 nucleotides: TGTGCCAGCAGTGGCGGGGAATACTATGGCTACACCTTC. Its protein is CASSGGEYYGYTF. The chain recombines TRBV2 with TRBJ1-2; D ambiguous. The CDR3 totals 13 residues. CDR1 is SNHLY, CDR2 FYNNEI, per germline. Between the trimmed V and J ends, which lost 4 bases and 3 bases, there was a span of 9 bases.

The rearrangement uses TRBV29-1 and TRBJ1-1; 7 bases map to TRBD1. V was pared by 7 bases and J by 0 bases, with 8 bases of the junction left unmatched. CDR3 length: 14 residues. Germline CDR1 reads SQVTM; CDR2 reads ANQGSEA. The CDR3 DNA sequence: TGCAGCGGAACGACAGGGACCATGAACACTGAAGCTTTCTTT. Its protein product is CSGTTGTMNTEAFF.